The clone carrying this TCR beta chain has only one observation. The antigen remains unidentified. TCRdb used MiXCR to reprocess the 5' RACE reads, holding one entry per CDR3 protein. The sample lists just over 500,000 distinct CDR3 sequences, about 20% seen once, with roughly 0.9% in the top ten. CDR3 size: 15 residues. Trimming removed 0 bases from V and 11 bases from J; junction bases left unmatched: 8. Germline-derived CDR1 and CDR2 are LGHNA and YNFKEQ. This sample was taken from a study of identical twins. Study outcomes and limitations: The models gave estimates that fell short of the out-of-frame TCR alpha sharing seen in monozygotic twins.

This sample was shared with a second study, whose subject was T cells expressing NK-cell markers.

This sequence originates from a woman aged 18-29 years in good health. The sample comprised CD4+ T cells sorted from blood. The rearrangement links TRBV4-2 to TRBJ2-3; 10 bases are a match to TRBD2. As DNA, the CDR3 is TGTGCCAGCAGCCAAGACCTAGCGGGGGCTGGTGGGCAGTATTTT. This encodes CASSQDLAGAGGQYF.